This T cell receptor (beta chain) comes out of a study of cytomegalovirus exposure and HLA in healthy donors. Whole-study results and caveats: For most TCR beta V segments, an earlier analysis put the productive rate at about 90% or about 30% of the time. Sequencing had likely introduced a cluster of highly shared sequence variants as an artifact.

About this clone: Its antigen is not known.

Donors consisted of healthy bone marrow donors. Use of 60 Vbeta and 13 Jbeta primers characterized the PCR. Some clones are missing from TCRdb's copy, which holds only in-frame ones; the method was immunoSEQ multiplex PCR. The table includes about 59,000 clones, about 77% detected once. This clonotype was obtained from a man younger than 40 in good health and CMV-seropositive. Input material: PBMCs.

CDR3 in DNA: TGTGCCAGCAGCAGGACAGGGATTAACTATGGCTACACCTTC. Residues: CASSRTGINYGYTF. The gene calls are TRBV6-5 and TRBJ1-2; 8 bases align to TRBD1. The CDR3 has 14 amino acids. The germline gives CDR1 MNHEY, CDR2 SVGAGI. J was trimmed by 1 base and V by 6 bases; bases with no gene match: 4.